A selection of T cell receptor beta chains follows, all from one sample in a study of cytomegalovirus exposure and HLA in healthy donors. Clones were read by immunoSEQ multiplex PCR, and TCRdb kept only the in-frame ones, dropping some. The sample consists of more than 150,000 clones, roughly 80% of them appearing once. What was sequenced was PBMCs. The receptors stem from a boy between 2 and 10 years old in good health and CMV-seronegative. The CDR3 runs from the conserved cysteine through the conserved F or W. A D gene is named only where the DNA matches it firmly. The size field is filled for only some rows; it gives once, few, many or a size class.

>.|TRBV11-2|TRBJ2-1|TRBD2
CASSPFSSGSHNEQFF
TGTGCCAGCAGCCCATTTTCGAGCGGGAGCCACAATGAGCAGTTCTTC
>once|TRBV5-8|TRBJ2-5|TRBD1
CASSFWQGEETQYF
TGTGCCAGCAGCTTCTGGCAGGGGGAAGAGACCCAGTACTTC
>.|TRBV28|TRBJ2-3|TRBD2
CASSFIGLAISTDTQYF
TGTGCCAGCAGTTTTATAGGACTAGCTATTTCCACAGATACGCAGTATTTT
>.|TRBV28|TRBJ2-1|.
CASSYLAIHEQFF
TGTGCCAGCAGCTACCTAGCGATCCATGAGCAGTTCTTC
>.|TRBV23-1|TRBJ2-1|TRBD2
CASWTSGGQEQFF
TGCGCCAGCTGGACTAGCGGGGGGCAGGAGCAGTTCTTC
>.|TRBV28|TRBJ1-2|.
CASSLPPLTGRSGYTF
TGTGCCAGCAGTTTACCGCCCCTCACAGGGCGGTCTGGCTACACCTTC
>once|TRBV6-1|TRBJ1-1|TRBD1
CASSEFRTGMTEAFF
TGTGCCAGCAGTGAATTTCGGACAGGGATGACTGAAGCTTTCTTT
>few|TRBV4-1|TRBJ2-2|.
CASSQDRGTNTGELFF
TGCGCCAGCAGCCAAGACCGCGGGACGAACACCGGGGAGCTGTTTTTT
>.|TRBV6-6|TRBJ2-1|TRBD2
CASGPYSGGYNEQFF
TGTGCCAGCGGACCATATAGCGGGGGGTACAATGAGCAGTTCTTC
>.|TRBV7-8|TRBJ2-5|.
CASSILNQETQYF
TGTGCCAGCAGCATACTCAACCAAGAGACCCAGTACTTC
>.|TRBV6-5|TRBJ2-7|TRBD1
CASSYSRTGVYEQYF
TGTGCCAGCAGTTACTCGAGGACAGGGGTATACGAGCAGTACTTC
>few|TRBV10-2|TRBJ2-3|TRBD1
CASRDRGQSDTQYF
TGCGCCAGCAGGGACAGGGGGCAATCAGATACGCAGTATTTT
>.|TRBV7-9|TRBJ2-1|.
CASSFRGEQFF
TGTGCCAGCAGCTTCAGAGGGGAGCAGTTCTTC
>.|TRBV5-4|TRBJ2-6|.
CASSTGYSGANVLTF
TGTGCCAGCAGCACCGGGTACTCTGGGGCCAACGTCCTGACTTTC
>.|TRBV25-1|TRBJ2-3|.
CASSEYSLTDTQYF
TGTGCCAGCAGTGAATATAGTCTCACAGATACGCAGTATTTT
>.|TRBV18|TRBJ1-2|.
CASSTGSDYGYTF
TGTGCCAGCTCCACCGGGAGCGACTATGGCTACACCTTC
>.|TRBV19|TRBJ1-2|TRBD1
CASRGAGGAFGYTF
TGTGCCAGTAGGGGCGCAGGGGGCGCTTTTGGCTACACCTTC
>.|TRBV19|TRBJ2-5|TRBD2
CASSIGGGPKTQYF
TGTGCCAGTAGTATAGGGGGAGGGCCAAAGACCCAGTACTTC
>.|TRBV11-2|TRBJ2-7|TRBD2
CASSLGRLAGVDKLGEQYF
TGTGCCAGCAGCTTAGGTCGCCTAGCGGGAGTAGATAAACTGGGGGAGCAGTACTTC
>.|TRBV27|TRBJ2-7|TRBD1
CASMGTGSYEQYF
TGTGCCAGCATGGGGACAGGGTCCTACGAGCAGTACTTC
>.|TRBV27|TRBJ1-5|TRBD1
CASSLISAGTGVNQPQHF
TGTGCCAGCAGTTTAATCTCAGCCGGGACAGGGGTCAATCAGCCCCAGCATTTT
>.|TRBV4-1|TRBJ2-3|TRBD2
CASSRGLDTDTQYF
TGCGCCAGCAGCCGAGGACTAGACACAGATACGCAGTATTTT
>.|TRBV19|TRBJ2-3|TRBD1
CASSTAGGYTDTQYF
TGTGCCAGTAGTACCGCAGGGGGTTACACAGATACGCAGTATTTT
>.|TRBV5-6|TRBJ2-1|.
CASSPLRATRSPEQFF
TGTGCCAGCAGCCCGCTGAGGGCCACTAGGTCCCCTGAGCAGTTCTTC
>.|TRBV5-1|TRBJ1-1|TRBD1
CASSTTGGITEAFF
TGCGCCAGCAGCACTACAGGGGGCATCACTGAAGCTTTCTTT
>.|TRBV4-1|TRBJ1-5|TRBD1
CASSPSRGQGGQPQHF
TGCGCCAGCAGCCCAAGTCGCGGACAGGGTGGTCAGCCCCAGCATTTT
>once|TRBV29-1|TRBJ2-3|.
CSVEAKLTTDTQYF
TGCAGCGTTGAAGCAAAACTAACCACAGATACGCAGTATTTT
>.|TRBV4-2|TRBJ1-5|.
CASSQAGVAQPQHF
TGTGCCAGCAGCCAAGCGGGAGTTGCCCAGCCCCAGCATTTT
>.|TRBV5-4|TRBJ2-1|TRBD2
CASSSGTSGRALDNEQFF
TGTGCCAGCAGCTCCGGGACTAGCGGGAGGGCCCTCGACAATGAGCAGTTCTTC
>.|TRBV9|TRBJ2-3|TRBD1
CASSPRTGPRTDTQYF
TGTGCCAGCAGCCCCCGGACAGGGCCACGCACAGATACGCAGTATTTT
>.|TRBV13|TRBJ1-2|.
CASSPRGGNYGYTF
TGTGCCAGCAGCCCAAGGGGGGGTAACTATGGCTACACCTTC
>once|TRBV19|TRBJ2-1|TRBD2
CASNMGLGTRGAGQFF
TGTGCCAGTAACATGGGTCTGGGGACTAGGGGGGCTGGGCAGTTCTTC
>once|TRBV9|TRBJ2-1|TRBD2
CASSVGGTTNEQFF
TGTGCCAGCAGCGTAGGAGGGACTACCAATGAGCAGTTCTTC
>.|TRBV30|TRBJ2-7|TRBD1
CAWSLTLWTGGLVEQYF
TGTGCCTGGAGTCTTACCCTTTGGACAGGGGGATTAGTCGAGCAGTACTTC
>.|TRBV5-1|TRBJ1-1|.
CASSFGYPMRTEAFF
TGCGCCAGCAGCTTCGGATACCCCATGAGGACTGAAGCTTTCTTT
>.|TRBV4-2|TRBJ2-3|TRBD2
CASSQDPPGAGLAGGGNTQYF
TGTGCCAGCAGCCAAGATCCGCCTGGAGCGGGCTTAGCGGGAGGAGGAAATACGCAGTATTTT
>.|TRBV4-1|TRBJ1-1|TRBD1
CASSQVPGTANTEAFF
TGCGCCAGCAGCCAAGTACCTGGGACAGCGAACACTGAAGCTTTCTTT
>.|TRBV21-1|TRBJ1-5|.
CASSKLRTLSNQPQHF
TGTGCCAGCAGCAAATTAAGGACACTTAGCAATCAGCCCCAGCATTTT
>once|TRBV10-3|TRBJ2-1|TRBD2
CATHPASGREGYNEQFF
TGTGCCACTCATCCGGCAAGCGGGAGGGAGGGATACAATGAGCAGTTCTTC
>.|TRBV5-6|TRBJ2-7|TRBD2
CASSSGAGGGYEQYF
TGTGCCAGCAGCTCCGGCGCGGGGGGTGGCTACGAGCAGTACTTC
>.|TRBV2|TRBJ2-7|TRBD2
CASSRLAGAYEQYF
TGTGCCAGCAGCCGACTAGCGGGAGCCTACGAGCAGTACTTC
>.|TRBV5-1|TRBJ2-7|TRBD2
CASSVAGDEQYF
TGCGCCAGCAGCGTGGCGGGAGACGAGCAGTACTTC
>.|TRBV27|TRBJ2-7|.
CASSPDSSYEQYF
TGTGCCAGCAGTCCGGACAGCTCCTACGAGCAGTACTTC
>.|TRBV4-1|TRBJ2-2|TRBD1
CASSSPRGAGTVNTGELFF
TGCGCCAGCAGCAGCCCTCGTGGCGCCGGGACAGTAAACACCGGGGAGCTGTTTTTT
>.|TRBV5-1|TRBJ2-1|.
CASSGGTAREQFF
TGCGCCAGCAGCGGGGGGACTGCCCGTGAGCAGTTCTTC
>.|TRBV4-1|TRBJ2-5|TRBD2
CASSPLAGVETQYF
TGCGCCAGCAGCCCTCTAGCGGGAGTGGAGACCCAGTACTTC
>.|TRBV10-3|TRBJ2-7|.
CAISELQGRKPYEQYF
TGTGCCATCAGTGAGCTCCAGGGAAGAAAGCCCTACGAGCAGTACTTC
>once|TRBV28|TRBJ1-2|.
CASSLQGGGYTF
TGTGCCAGCAGTTTACAGGGAGGTGGCTACACCTTC
>.|TRBV27|TRBJ2-7|.
CASSLGRVYEQYF
TGTGCCAGCAGTTTAGGCAGGGTCTACGAGCAGTACTTC
>.|TRBV5-1|TRBJ2-6|.
CASSFAGSSGANVLTF
TGCGCCAGCAGCTTTGCGGGGTCGAGTGGGGCCAACGTCCTGACTTTC
>.|TRBV30|TRBJ1-1|TRBD1
CARVTGASWYAFF
TGTGCCCGTGTGACAGGGGCCTCTTGGTATGCTTTCTTT
>few|TRBV27|TRBJ2-1|TRBD2
CASRKKGLVGSEGQFF
TGTGCCAGCAGGAAGAAGGGACTAGTCGGTTCGGAAGGGCAGTTCTTC
>once|TRBV7-8|TRBJ2-7|.
CASSLQGHEQYF
TGTGCCAGCAGCCTCCAGGGCCACGAGCAGTACTTC
>.|TRBV6-1|TRBJ1-6|TRBD1
CASSEPPTGGSYNSPLHF
TGTGCCAGCAGTGAACCACCAACAGGGGGCTCCTATAATTCACCCCTCCACTTT
>.|TRBV6-1|TRBJ2-3|TRBD2
CASSEAAGYTDTQYF
TGTGCCAGCAGTGAAGCAGCGGGATACACAGATACGCAGTATTTT
>.|TRBV11-2|TRBJ1-1|.
CASNPRMTRGTEAFF
TGTGCCAGCAACCCTCGGATGACTCGGGGAACTGAAGCTTTCTTT
>.|TRBV5-1|TRBJ2-3|TRBD2
CASSSRLAGNTDTQYF
TGCGCCAGCAGCTCTCGACTAGCGGGGAACACAGATACGCAGTATTTT
>.|TRBV6-1|TRBJ1-2|TRBD1
CASSVPRGTGDGYTF
TGTGCCAGCAGTGTCCCCCGGGGGACAGGGGATGGCTACACCTTC
>once|TRBV10-1|TRBJ2-1|TRBD2
CASSDGDLAGGYNEQFF
TGCGCCAGCAGTGACGGAGATCTAGCGGGAGGGTACAATGAGCAGTTCTTC
>once|TRBV28|TRBJ2-7|.
CASSFRGGDLSSYEQYF
TGTGCCAGCAGTTTCAGGGGAGGGGACTTAAGTTCCTACGAGCAGTACTTC